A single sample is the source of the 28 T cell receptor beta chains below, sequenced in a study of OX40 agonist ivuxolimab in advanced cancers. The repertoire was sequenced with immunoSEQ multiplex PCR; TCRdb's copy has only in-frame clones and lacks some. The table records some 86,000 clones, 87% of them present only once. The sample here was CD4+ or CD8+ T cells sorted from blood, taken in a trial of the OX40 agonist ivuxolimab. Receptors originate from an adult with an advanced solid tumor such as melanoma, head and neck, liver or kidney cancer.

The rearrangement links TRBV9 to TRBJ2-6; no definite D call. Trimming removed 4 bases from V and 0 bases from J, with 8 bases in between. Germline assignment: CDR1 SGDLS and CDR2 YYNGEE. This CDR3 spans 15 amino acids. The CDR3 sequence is CASSTRGSGANVLTF. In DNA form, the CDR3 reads TGTGCCAGCAGCACTCGTGGCTCTGGGGCCAACGTCCTGACTTTC.

This CDR3 is CASSLEGTASSQETQYF. The CDR3, as DNA: TGCGCCAGCAGCTTGGAAGGGACAGCCTCGTCCCAAGAGACCCAGTACTTC. This chain links TRBV5-1 with TRBJ2-5, with 7 bases aligning to TRBD1. The ends lost 0 bases at V and 1 base at J; junction bases unmatched: 9. CDR3 length: 17 amino acids. The V gene's germline CDR1 is SGHRS and CDR2 YFSETQ.

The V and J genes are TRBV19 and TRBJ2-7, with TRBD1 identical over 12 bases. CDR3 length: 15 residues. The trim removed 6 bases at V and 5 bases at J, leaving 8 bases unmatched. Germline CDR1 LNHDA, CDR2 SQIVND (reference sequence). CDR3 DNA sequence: TGTGCCAGTAGCCTCACCGGGACAGGGGGCGACGAGCAGTACTTC. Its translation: CASSLTGTGGDEQYF.

The CDR3 loop reads CASSVEAGNIQYF. The CDR3 region has the DNA TGTGCCAGCAGCGTAGAGGCGGGGAACATTCAGTACTTC. The chain combines TRBV9 with TRBJ2-4, with D tentatively TRBD2 (6 bases). The length of the CDR3 is 13 residues. Trimming shortened V by 0 bases and J by 7 bases, and 8 bases separated the two germline ends. CDR1 is SGDLS, CDR2 YYNGEE, per germline.

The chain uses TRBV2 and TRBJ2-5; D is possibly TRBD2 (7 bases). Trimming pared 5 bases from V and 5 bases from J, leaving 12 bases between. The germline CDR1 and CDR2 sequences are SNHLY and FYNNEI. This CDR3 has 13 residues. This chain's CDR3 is CASSQQGGETQYF. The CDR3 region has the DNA TGTGCCAGCAGTCAACAGGGAGGGGAGACCCAGTACTTC. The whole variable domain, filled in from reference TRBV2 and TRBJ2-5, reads EPEVTQTPSHQVTQMGQEVILRCVPISNHLYFYWYRQILGQKVEFLVSFYNNEISEKSEIFDDQFSVERPDGSNFTLKIRSTKLEDSAMYFCASSQQGGETQYFGPGTRLLVL.

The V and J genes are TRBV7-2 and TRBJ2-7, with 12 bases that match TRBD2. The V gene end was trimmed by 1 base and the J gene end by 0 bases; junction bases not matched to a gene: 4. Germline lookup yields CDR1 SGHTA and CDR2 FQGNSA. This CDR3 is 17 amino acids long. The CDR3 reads CASSLGPGLAGSYEQYF. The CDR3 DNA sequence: TGTGCCAGCAGCTTAGGTCCGGGACTAGCGGGCTCCTACGAGCAGTACTTC.

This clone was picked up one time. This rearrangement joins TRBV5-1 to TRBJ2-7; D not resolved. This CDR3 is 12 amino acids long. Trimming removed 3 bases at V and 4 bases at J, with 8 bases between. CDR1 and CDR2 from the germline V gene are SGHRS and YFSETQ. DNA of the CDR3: TGCGCCAGCAGCTCAGAGTTATACGAGCAGTACTTC. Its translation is CASSSELYEQYF.

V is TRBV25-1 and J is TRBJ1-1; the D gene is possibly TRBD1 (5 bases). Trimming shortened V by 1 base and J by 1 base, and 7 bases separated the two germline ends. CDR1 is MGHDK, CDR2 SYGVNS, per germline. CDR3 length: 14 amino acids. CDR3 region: CASSESGPNTEAFF. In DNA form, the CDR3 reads TGTGCCAGCAGTGAATCAGGGCCGAACACTGAAGCTTTCTTT.

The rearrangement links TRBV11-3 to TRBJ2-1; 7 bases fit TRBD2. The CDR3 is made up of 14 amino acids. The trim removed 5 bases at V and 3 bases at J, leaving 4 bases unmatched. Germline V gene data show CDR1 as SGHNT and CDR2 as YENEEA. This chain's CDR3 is CASSAGDLYNEQFF. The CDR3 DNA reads TGTGCCAGCAGCGCGGGGGATCTCTACAATGAGCAGTTCTTC.

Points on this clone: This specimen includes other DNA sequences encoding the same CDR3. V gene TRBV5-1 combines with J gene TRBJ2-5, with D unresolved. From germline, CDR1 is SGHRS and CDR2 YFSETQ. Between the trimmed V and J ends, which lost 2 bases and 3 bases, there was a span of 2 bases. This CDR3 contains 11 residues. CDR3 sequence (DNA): TGCGCCAGCAGCTTAAAAGAGACCCAGTACTTC. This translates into CASSLKETQYF.

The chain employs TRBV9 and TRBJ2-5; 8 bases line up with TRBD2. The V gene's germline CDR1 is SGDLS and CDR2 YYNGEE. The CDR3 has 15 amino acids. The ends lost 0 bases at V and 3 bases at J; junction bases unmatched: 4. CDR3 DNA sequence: TGTGCCAGCAGCGTAGGGGTTAGCGGGAAAGAGACCCAGTACTTC. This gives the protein CASSVGVSGKETQYF. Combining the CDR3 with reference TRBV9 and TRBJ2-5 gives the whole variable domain DSGVTQTPKHLITATGQRVTLRCSPRSGDLSVYWYQQSLDQGLQFLIQYYNGEERAKGNILERFSAQQFPDLHSELNLSSLELGDSALYFCASSVGVSGKETQYFGPGTRLLVL.

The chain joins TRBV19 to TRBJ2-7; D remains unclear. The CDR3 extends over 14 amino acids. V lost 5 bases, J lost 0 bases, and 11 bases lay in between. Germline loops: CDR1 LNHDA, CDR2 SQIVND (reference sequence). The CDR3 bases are TGTGCCAGTAGTCGTCAGCCCAACTCCTACGAGCAGTACTTC. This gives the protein CASSRQPNSYEQYF.

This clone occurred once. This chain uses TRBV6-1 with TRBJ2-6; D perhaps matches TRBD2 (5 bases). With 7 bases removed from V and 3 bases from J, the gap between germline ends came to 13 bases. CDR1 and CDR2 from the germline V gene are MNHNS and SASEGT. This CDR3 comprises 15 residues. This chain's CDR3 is CASKEVWGGANVLTF. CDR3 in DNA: TGTGCCAGCAAGGAGGTTTGGGGTGGGGCCAACGTCCTGACTTTC.

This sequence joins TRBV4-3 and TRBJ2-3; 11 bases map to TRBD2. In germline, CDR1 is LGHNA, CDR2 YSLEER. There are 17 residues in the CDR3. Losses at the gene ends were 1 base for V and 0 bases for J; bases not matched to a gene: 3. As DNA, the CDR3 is TGCGCCAGCAGCCAAGTTACTAGCGGGAGTAGCACAGATACGCAGTATTTT. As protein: CASSQVTSGSSTDTQYF.

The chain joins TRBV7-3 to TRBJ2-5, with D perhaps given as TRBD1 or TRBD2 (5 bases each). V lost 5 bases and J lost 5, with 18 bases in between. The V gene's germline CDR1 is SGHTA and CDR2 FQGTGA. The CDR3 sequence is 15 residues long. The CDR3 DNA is TGTGCCAGCAGCCCCACCGGGGCCCCGATGGAGACCCAGTACTTC. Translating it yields CASSPTGAPMETQYF.

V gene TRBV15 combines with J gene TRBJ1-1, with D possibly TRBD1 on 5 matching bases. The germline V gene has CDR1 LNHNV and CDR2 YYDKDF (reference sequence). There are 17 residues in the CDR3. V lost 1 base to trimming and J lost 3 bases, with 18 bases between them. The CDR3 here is CATSRGVGAGLDTEAFF. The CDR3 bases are TGTGCCACCAGCAGAGGAGTAGGGGCAGGGTTGGACACTGAAGCTTTCTTT.

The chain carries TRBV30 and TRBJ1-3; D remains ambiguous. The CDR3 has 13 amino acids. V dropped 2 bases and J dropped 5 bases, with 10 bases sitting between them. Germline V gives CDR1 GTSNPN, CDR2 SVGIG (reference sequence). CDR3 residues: CAWSPGGRNTIYF. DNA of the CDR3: TGTGCCTGGAGTCCCGGCGGGAGAAACACCATATATTTT.

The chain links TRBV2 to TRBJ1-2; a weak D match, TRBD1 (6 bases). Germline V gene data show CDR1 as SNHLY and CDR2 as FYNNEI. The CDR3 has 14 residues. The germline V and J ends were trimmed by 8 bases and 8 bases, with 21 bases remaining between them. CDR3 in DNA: TGTGCCAGCTCCTCGAGCGGGGGGCGCGGGGGCTACACCTTC. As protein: CASSSSGGRGGYTF.

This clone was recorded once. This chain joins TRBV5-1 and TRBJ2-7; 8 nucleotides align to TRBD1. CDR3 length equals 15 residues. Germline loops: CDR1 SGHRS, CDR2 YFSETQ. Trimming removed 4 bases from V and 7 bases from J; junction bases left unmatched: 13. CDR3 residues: CASSPLRTGRYEQYF. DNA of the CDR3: TGCGCCAGCAGCCCGCTTCGGACAGGGAGGTATGAGCAGTACTTC.

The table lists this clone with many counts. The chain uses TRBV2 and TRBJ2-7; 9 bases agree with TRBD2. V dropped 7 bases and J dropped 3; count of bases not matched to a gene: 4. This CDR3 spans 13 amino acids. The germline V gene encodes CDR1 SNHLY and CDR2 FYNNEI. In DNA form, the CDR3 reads TGTGCCAGCACCCAGACTAGCGGCTACGAGCAGTACTTC. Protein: CASTQTSGYEQYF.

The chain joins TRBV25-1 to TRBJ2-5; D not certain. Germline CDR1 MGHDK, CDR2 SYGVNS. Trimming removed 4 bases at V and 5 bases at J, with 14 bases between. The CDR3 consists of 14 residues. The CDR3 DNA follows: TGTGCCAGCAGTGCAGCTTACGGAGCGGAGACCCAGTACTTC. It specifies CASSAAYGAETQYF.

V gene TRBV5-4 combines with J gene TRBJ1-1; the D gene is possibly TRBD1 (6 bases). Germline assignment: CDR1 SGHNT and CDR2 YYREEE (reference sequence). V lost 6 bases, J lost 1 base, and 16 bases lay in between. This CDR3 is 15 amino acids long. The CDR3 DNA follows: TGTGCCAGCAACGAACCGGGACACAAGAACACTGAAGCTTTCTTT. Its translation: CASNEPGHKNTEAFF.

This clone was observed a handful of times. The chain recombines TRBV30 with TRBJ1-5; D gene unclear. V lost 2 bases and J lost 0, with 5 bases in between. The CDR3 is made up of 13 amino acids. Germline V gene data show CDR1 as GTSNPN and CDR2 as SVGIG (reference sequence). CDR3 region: CAWSLASNQPQHF. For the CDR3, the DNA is TGTGCCTGGAGTCTGGCTAGCAATCAGCCCCAGCATTTT.

The CDR3 nucleotides are TGTGCCTGGAGATTGGGGGGGCAGAGTGGCTACACCTTC. This sequence encodes CAWRLGGQSGYTF. This sequence joins TRBV30 and TRBJ1-2; possibly TRBD1 for D (6 bases). The V end was cut by 3 bases, the J end by 7 bases, with 15 bases between. Germline loops: CDR1 GTSNPN, CDR2 SVGIG (reference sequence). The length of the CDR3 is 13 residues.

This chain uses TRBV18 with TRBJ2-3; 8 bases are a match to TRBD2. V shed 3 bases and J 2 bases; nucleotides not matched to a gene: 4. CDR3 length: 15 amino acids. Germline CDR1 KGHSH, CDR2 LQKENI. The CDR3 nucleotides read TGTGCCAGCTCACCGCCGGGGGGGATCACAGATACGCAGTATTTT. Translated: CASSPPGGITDTQYF.

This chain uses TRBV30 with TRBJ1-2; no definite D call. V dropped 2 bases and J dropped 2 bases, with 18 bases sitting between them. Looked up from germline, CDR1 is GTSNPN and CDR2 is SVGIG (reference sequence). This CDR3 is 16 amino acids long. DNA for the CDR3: TGTGCCTGGAGTTCCTTGAACACGGCCGTAAACTATGGCTACACCTTC. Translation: CAWSSLNTAVNYGYTF.

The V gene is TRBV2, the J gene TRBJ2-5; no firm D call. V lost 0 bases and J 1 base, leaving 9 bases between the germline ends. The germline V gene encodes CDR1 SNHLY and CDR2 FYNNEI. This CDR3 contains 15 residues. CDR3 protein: CASSEARGVQETQYF. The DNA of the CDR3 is TGTGCCAGCAGTGAAGCGCGTGGAGTCCAAGAGACCCAGTACTTC.

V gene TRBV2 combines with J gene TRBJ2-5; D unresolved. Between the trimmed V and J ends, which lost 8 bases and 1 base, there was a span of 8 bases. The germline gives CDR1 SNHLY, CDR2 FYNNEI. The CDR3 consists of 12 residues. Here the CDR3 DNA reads TGTGCCAGCTATCGATTCCAAGAGACCCAGTACTTC. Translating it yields CASYRFQETQYF.